The 21 T cell receptor beta chains presented below share a single source sample, sequenced in a study of blood T cell repertoires in COVID-19. The protocol was immunoSEQ multiplex PCR, while the TCRdb copy is restricted to in-frame clones and leaves out a portion. Of 150,000 to 200,000 clones listed, more than 85% are singletons. Sequencing used peripheral blood. The receptor source for this set is a man younger than 30 with acute or convalescent COVID-19.

The CDR3 nucleotides read TGTGCCAGCAGTTCAATCGACAGGGTGTATTTGGATTCACCCCTCCACTTT. Encoded protein: CASSSIDRVYLDSPLHF. The chain combines TRBV27 with TRBJ1-6; 7 positions match TRBD1. The V gene end was trimmed by 4 bases and the J gene end by 8 bases; junction bases not matched to a gene: 14. The CDR3 covers 17 residues. Germline V lookup: CDR1 MNHEY, CDR2 SMNVEV (reference sequence).

The V and J genes are TRBV19 and TRBJ2-3, with D possibly TRBD1 on 6 matching bases. This CDR3 is built from 14 residues. Germline V gives CDR1 LNHDA, CDR2 SQIVND (reference sequence). The V and J ends lost 1 base and 5 bases respectively, with 10 bases between them. The CDR3 DNA sequence: TGTGCCAGTAGTATAGCAGGGGCAGGAGATACGCAGTATTTT. Its protein product is CASSIAGAGDTQYF. Full variable domain (rest looked up from reference TRBV19 and TRBJ2-3): DGGITQSPKYLFRKEGQNVTLSCEQNLNHDAMYWYRQDPGQGLRLIYYSQIVNDFQKGDIAEGYSVSREKKESFPLTVTSAQKNPTAFYLCASSIAGAGDTQYFGPGTRLTVL.

J is TRBJ1-2 and V is TRBV10-3; no reliable D call. CDR3 size: 12 residues. V lost 6 bases to trimming and J lost 2 bases, with 7 bases between them. Germline V lookup: CDR1 ENHRY, CDR2 SYGVKD. CDR3 sequence: CAIRVRNYGYTF. Written as DNA, the CDR3 is TGTGCCATCAGGGTCCGGAACTATGGCTACACCTTC.

The chain combines TRBV11-3 with TRBJ2-2, with D perhaps TRBD2 (6 bases). The CDR3 spans 16 residues. CDR1 SGHNT and CDR2 YENEEA come from the germline V gene. V dropped 5 bases and J dropped 5 bases, with 18 bases sitting between them. The CDR3 reads CASSPGWAGGTGELFF. As DNA, the CDR3 is TGTGCCAGCAGCCCTGGTTGGGCTGGAGGGACCGGGGAGCTGTTTTTT.

The table lists this clone with a count of one. The chain recombines TRBV19 with TRBJ1-1, with 7 nucleotides matching TRBD1. There are 18 residues in the CDR3. Losses at the gene ends were 2 bases for V and 0 bases for J; bases not matched to a gene: 12. Germline lookup yields CDR1 LNHDA and CDR2 SQIVND (reference sequence). CDR3 bases: TGTGCCAGTAGTATACCCCCCGGGACAGCCTCATTGAACACTGAAGCTTTCTTT. Protein sequence: CASSIPPGTASLNTEAFF. Full variable domain (remainder filled in from reference TRBV19 and TRBJ1-1): DGGITQSPKYLFRKEGQNVTLSCEQNLNHDAMYWYRQDPGQGLRLIYYSQIVNDFQKGDIAEGYSVSREKKESFPLTVTSAQKNPTAFYLCASSIPPGTASLNTEAFFGQGTRLTVV.

The chain employs TRBV5-4 and TRBJ2-7; 9 bases agree with TRBD1. Trimming cost V 4 bases and J 3 bases; bases outside gene matches: 11. CDR1 is SGHNT, CDR2 YYREEE, per germline (reference sequence). The CDR3 is made up of 16 amino acids. The CDR3 protein is CASSIPETGGVYEQYF. CDR3 in DNA: TGTGCCAGCAGCATCCCCGAGACAGGGGGTGTCTACGAGCAGTACTTC. Full variable domain (missing parts from reference TRBV5-4 and TRBJ2-7): ETGVTQSPTHLIKTRGQQVTLRCSSQSGHNTVSWYQQALGQGPQFIFQYYREEENGRGNFPPRFSGLQFPNYSSELNVNALELDDSALYLCASSIPETGGVYEQYFGPGTRLTVT.

This rearrangement joins TRBV3-1 (or the pseudogene TRBV3-2) to TRBJ2-1, with 12 bases matching TRBD2. J was trimmed by 9 bases and V by 3 bases; bases with no gene match: 6. This CDR3 is built from 15 residues. Per the germline V gene, CDR1 is LGHDT and CDR2 is YNNKEL (reference sequence). The CDR3 DNA follows: TGTGCCAGCAGCCACTCTAGCGGGGGGGCCACTGAGCAGTTCTTC. Amino acids: CASSHSSGGATEQFF.

The gene calls are TRBV7-8 and TRBJ1-2; D not certain. Trimming removed 0 bases at V and 8 bases at J, with 19 bases between. The CDR3 covers 16 residues. Germline CDR1 reads SGHVS; CDR2 reads FQNEAQ. CDR3 sequence: CASSLARFLREGGYTF. In DNA, the CDR3 is TGTGCCAGCAGCTTAGCGCGGTTTCTGAGGGAAGGAGGCTACACCTTC.

J is TRBJ2-7 and V is TRBV5-1; 7 nucleotides line up with TRBD1. The CDR3 sequence is 18 residues long. V lost 2 bases and J lost 0; bases outside the gene matches: 14. CDR1 and CDR2 (germline): SGHRS, YFSETQ. The CDR3 region is CASSLMWSGQRSSYEQYF. The CDR3 coding sequence is TGCGCCAGCAGCTTAATGTGGTCGGGACAGAGGAGCTCCTACGAGCAGTACTTC.

This chain links TRBV5-1 with TRBJ1-4; TRBD1 matches at 7 bases. Germline CDR1 SGHRS, CDR2 YFSETQ. The CDR3 is 15 residues long. V gave up 1 base and J gave up 3 bases; unmatched junction bases: 3. CDR3: CASSLIGQANEKLFF. In DNA, the CDR3 is TGCGCCAGCAGCTTGATCGGACAGGCTAATGAAAAACTGTTTTTT.

The V gene is TRBV5-1, the J gene TRBJ2-1; a possible D gene is TRBD1 (6 bases). The CDR3 runs to 15 residues. CDR1 and CDR2 from the germline V gene are SGHRS and YFSETQ. The V gene lost 0 bases and the J gene lost 7 bases, with 14 bases spanning the gap. CDR3 in DNA: TGCGCCAGCAGCTTGGGCCTAAAGGGGGTTAATGAGCAGTTCTTC. It specifies CASSLGLKGVNEQFF. The whole variable domain, filled in from reference TRBV5-1 and TRBJ2-1, reads KAGVTQTPRYLIKTRGQQVTLSCSPISGHRSVSWYQQTPGQGLQFLFEYFSETQRNKGNFPGRFSGRQFSNSRSEMNVSTLELGDSALYLCASSLGLKGVNEQFFGPGTRLTVL.

The chain carries TRBV2 and TRBJ1-4; no clear D. V lost 1 base and J 7 bases, leaving 7 bases between the germline ends. The CDR3 covers 13 residues. The germline V gene has CDR1 SNHLY and CDR2 FYNNEI. CDR3 DNA sequence: TGTGCCAGCAGTGAAGGGCCCCGTGAAAAACTGTTTTTT. The encoded protein is CASSEGPREKLFF.

The chain couples TRBV19 to TRBJ2-5, with 12 bases fitting TRBD2. Per germline, CDR1 LNHDA and CDR2 SQIVND (reference sequence). The V segment lost 5 bases and the J segment 0 bases; nucleotides outside the gene matches: 7. This CDR3 is built from 17 residues. In DNA, the CDR3 is TGTGCCAGTAGTCTCCGCCGACTAGCGGGGGACCAAGAGACCCAGTACTTC. Translation: CASSLRRLAGDQETQYF.

The chain joins TRBV10-2 to TRBJ1-5; D possibly corresponds to TRBD1 (5 bases). Germline V gene data show CDR1 as WSHSY and CDR2 as SAAADI. This CDR3 has 17 residues. V was trimmed by 3 bases and J by 3 bases, leaving 18 bases between them. The CDR3 DNA reads as TGCGCCAGCAGTGAAGGAAGGGGTCAAGGATTCAATCAGCCCCAGCATTTT. Amino acids: CASSEGRGQGFNQPQHF.

CDR3: CASSASGGRSNEKLFF. As DNA, the CDR3 is TGTGCCAGCAGCGCCTCAGGGGGCCGGTCTAATGAAAAACTGTTTTTT. This chain links TRBV7-9 with TRBJ1-4; 8 positions match TRBD1. The junction had 8 bases not matched to a gene; V was cut back by 5 bases and J by 3 bases. The CDR3 is made up of 16 amino acids. The germline V gene encodes CDR1 SEHNR and CDR2 FQNEAQ (reference sequence).

V is TRBV30 and J is TRBJ1-5; weak D call: TRBD1 (6 bases). The length of the CDR3 is 13 residues. V was pared by 1 base and J by 5 bases, with 9 bases between. The germline V gene has CDR1 GTSNPN and CDR2 SVGIG (reference sequence). The CDR3 spells CAWSGQGYQPQHF. The CDR3 nucleotides are TGTGCCTGGAGTGGGCAGGGGTATCAGCCCCAGCATTTT.

The chain recombines TRBV28 with TRBJ2-2; D not certain. V lost 3 bases, J lost 6 bases, and 11 bases lay in between. CDR3 length: 14 residues. Germline CDR1 reads MDHEN; CDR2 reads SYDVKM. The CDR3 DNA follows: TGTGCCAGCAGTTTCCAAGCCAGCGCCGGGGAGCTGTTTTTT. It specifies CASSFQASAGELFF.

The rearrangement joins TRBV30 to TRBJ2-7; D is possibly TRBD1 (5 bases). The CDR3 is 14 amino acids. Trimming removed 4 bases at V and 8 bases at J, with 21 bases between. Germline loops: CDR1 GTSNPN, CDR2 SVGIG (reference sequence). The CDR3 nucleotides are TGTGCCTGGAACGGAGCGATAGGGGTCCGACAGCAGTACTTC. Amino acids: CAWNGAIGVRQQYF. The full variable domain, its missing parts supplied by reference TRBV30 and TRBJ2-7, is SQTIHQWPATLVQPVGSPLSLECTVEGTSNPNLYWYRQAAGRGLQLLFYSVGIGQISSEVPQNLSASRPQDRQFILSSKKLLLSDSGFYLCAWNGAIGVRQQYFGPGTRLTVT.

A few counts support this clone. This chain uses TRBV19 with TRBJ1-5; D gene ambiguous. Germline lookup yields CDR1 LNHDA and CDR2 SQIVND (reference sequence). Deletions cut 6 bases from V and 0 bases from J, with 21 bases between. The CDR3 is made up of 18 amino acids. In nucleotides, the CDR3 is TGTGCCAGTAGGGTAGCCAAAGAGTCGCCTATTAGCAATCAGCCCCAGCATTTT. This translates into CASRVAKESPISNQPQHF.

The chain joins TRBV6-4 to TRBJ2-7; the match to TRBD1 covers 9 bases. With V trimmed by 6 bases and J by 6 bases, 12 bases remained unmatched. This CDR3 has 15 residues. Germline V gene data show CDR1 as MRHNA and CDR2 as SNTAGT. This CDR3 reads CASSCEGQGMFEQYF. CDR3 in DNA: TGTGCCAGCAGCTGTGAGGGACAGGGAATGTTCGAGCAGTACTTC.

This chain uses TRBV7-3 with TRBJ1-2; a possible D gene is TRBD1 (6 bases). V shed 2 bases and J shed 3 bases, with 19 bases lying between them. The CDR3 is 17 amino acids. The germline V gene has CDR1 SGHTA and CDR2 FQGTGA. DNA of the CDR3: TGTGCCAGCAGCTTAGGCAGGGGCGAAGCCCCAGACTATGGCTACACCTTC. Protein product: CASSLGRGEAPDYGYTF.